Below, one T cell receptor beta chain is given with its context. Its antigen remains unknown. This specimen belongs to a study of cytomegalovirus exposure and HLA in healthy donors. CDR3 length equals 14 residues. V lost 2 bases and J lost 5; bases outside the gene matches: 3. Germline CDR1 is MDHEN and CDR2 is SYDVKM. The repertoire was sequenced with immunoSEQ multiplex PCR; TCRdb's copy has only in-frame clones and lacks some. The repertoire consists of 150,000 to 200,000 clones, with around 80% occurring once and the leading ten covering roughly an eighth. Study conclusions and caveats: It was found in a later analysis that first-cohort TCR clusters tended to co-occur in the 120 validation repertoires.

This receptor was taken from a young woman in good health and CMV-seropositive. This chain connects TRBV28 to TRBJ1-2, with 9 positions matching TRBD1. The sequencing input was PBMCs. The CDR3: CASSLTGQGYGYTF. In nucleotides, the CDR3 is TGTGCCAGCAGTTTAACCGGACAGGGGTATGGCTACACCTTC.